This T cell receptor beta chain was recorded in a study of blood T cells in healthy people across ages. This clonotype occurred a few times. It was with a sample-barcoded 5' primer and a J-beta primer mix that a second PCR of roughly 7 to 12 cycles was run. Each CDR3 protein is one row after TCRdb ran MiXCR on the 5' RACE reads. The sample includes 1 million or so distinct CDR3 sequences, around 27% of them seen just once. The CDR3 spans 14 residues. The V gene lost 6 bases and the J gene lost 5 bases, with 16 bases spanning the gap. These data also formed part of another study, on T cells of mothers and their children. That report notes: Related mother-child pairs shared marginally more repertoire than unrelated pairs, though not significantly.

This receptor was obtained from a girl aged 2 to 9 in good health. Sequencing was carried out using blood. The rearrangement joins TRBV12-3 or TRBV12-4 to TRBJ1-1; D unresolved. The DNA for the CDR3 is TGTGCCAGCAGCCAACAGAGACTTGAGACTGAAGCTTTCTTT. Amino acids: CASSQQRLETEAFF.